The sequence of this T cell receptor beta chain was determined in a study of CD8 T cells in Susac syndrome (dated by TCRdb to between 2018 and 2021). As for the study more broadly: The study used repertoire sequencing to test whether antigen drove CD8+ T cell activation and differentiation in Susac syndrome. General study outcomes and caveats: The TCR sequencing and HLA analysis was acknowledged to have included a relatively small number of individuals.

RNA was extracted using the RNeasy kit, and about 0.45 to 1 microgram was reverse transcribed with random hexamers. The immunoSEQ multiplex PCR assay, covering 54 Vbeta and 13 Jbeta segments, was used to amplify TCR beta CDR3 regions. Bias from PCR amplification was corrected by using a synthetic template baseline for primer optimization and for computational correction. Per the original workflow: Reads were annotated to V, D and J genes per IMGT and analyzed with immunoSEQ Analyzer, keeping only productive sequences. Clonality was calculated as one minus the Shannon entropy normalized by log2 of the number of productive unique sequences. For each patient and control, public and private clones were evaluated among the 100 most prevalent clones. A clone was defined as Susac-specific if it was absent from the healthy and MS cohorts, from some 1,100 published viral clones and from other ImmuneACCESS disease sequences. TCRdb trimmed public reads at Q25 via fastp, called clones via MiXCR and kept in-frame beta chains. Entries are consolidated by CDR3 protein sequence, retaining the most common genes and DNA. TCRdb, rather than the study authors, made the V and J calls. The sample data list 150,000 to 200,000 distinct CDR3 sequences, and 90% to 95% of these were observed just once. The ten largest make up around 0.14% of the sample.

Peripheral blood CD8+ and CD4+ T cells from healthy donors, Susac syndrome patients and multiple sclerosis patients were profiled by high-throughput TCR beta sequencing. The healthy donors served as controls matched for age and sex. Bulk CD8+ and CD4+ T cells were purified by magnetic negative isolation, whereas CD8+ TEMRA cells were enriched by FACS. Blood was drawn into EDTA tubes, processed within 24 hours, and PBMCs were isolated by density gradient centrifugation. PBMCs intended for TCR sequencing were frozen in liquid nitrogen and were later thawed in a 37 degrees C water bath. The sorted or isolated CD4+, CD8+ and CD8+ TEMRA cells had a purity of 90% or higher. Concerning this clonotype: It has no known antigen specificity. No much larger clonotype is one base removed from it; base qualities were not supplied.

Sequenced input: CD4+ T cells from PBMCs. This clonotype was obtained from a human donor in good health.

The CDR3 amino acid sequence is: CASRASSRSVNQPQHF. Here is the DNA: TGTGCCAGCAGGGCGTCTTCTAGGTCTGTAAATCAGCCCCAGCATTTT. The chain is encoded by TRBV27 joined to TRBJ1-5; there is no confident call for the D gene. The V end loses 6 bases and the J end loses 4 bases, and a stretch of 19 bases separates them. The cysteine opens and the phenylalanine closes a CDR3 of 16 amino acids. The sequence is cut down to CDR3 DNA, 48 bases in frame from base 1. Via the germline V gene (reference sequence), CDR1 is MNHEY and CDR2 SMNVEV.